The clone carrying this TCR beta chain was recorded at least ten times. The entry originates in a study of neurological immune-mediated disorders. TCRdb passed the 5' RACE reads through MiXCR, listing each CDR3 protein once. The data hold tens of thousands of distinct CDR3 sequences, with about 4.2% observed a single time. Germline-derived CDR1 and CDR2 are SGDLS and YYNGEE. The CDR3 runs to 16 residues. The ends were cut back, 0 bases at V and 5 bases at J, with 15 bases in the middle. The sequence derives from a man in his thirties or forties with multiple sclerosis. The sequencing input was PBMCs. The J gene is TRBJ2-1, the V gene TRBV9; D is unresolved. The CDR3, as DNA: TGTGCCAGCAGCGTAGGGCCACCTCCCAGTCACAATGAGCAGTTCTTC. Its translation: CASSVGPPPSHNEQFF.